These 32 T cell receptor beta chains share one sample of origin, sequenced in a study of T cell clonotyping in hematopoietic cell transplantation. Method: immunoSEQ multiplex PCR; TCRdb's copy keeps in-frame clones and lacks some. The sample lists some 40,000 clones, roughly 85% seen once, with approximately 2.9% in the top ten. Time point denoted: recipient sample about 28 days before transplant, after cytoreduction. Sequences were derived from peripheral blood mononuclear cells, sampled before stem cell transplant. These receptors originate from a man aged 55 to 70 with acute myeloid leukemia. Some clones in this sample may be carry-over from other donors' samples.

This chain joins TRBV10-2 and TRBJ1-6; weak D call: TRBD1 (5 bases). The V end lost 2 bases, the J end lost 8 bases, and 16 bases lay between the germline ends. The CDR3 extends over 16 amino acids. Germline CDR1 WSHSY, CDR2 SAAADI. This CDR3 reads CASSEGRGTDDSPLHF. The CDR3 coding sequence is TGCGCCAGCAGTGAGGGGCGCGGGACGGATGATTCACCCCTCCACTTT.

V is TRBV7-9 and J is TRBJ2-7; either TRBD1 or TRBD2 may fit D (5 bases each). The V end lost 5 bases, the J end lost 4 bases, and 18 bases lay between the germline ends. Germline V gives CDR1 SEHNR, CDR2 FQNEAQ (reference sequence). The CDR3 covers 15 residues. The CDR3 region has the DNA TGTGCCAGCAGCCAGATCAGGGACGCAGCTTACGAGCAGTACTTC. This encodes CASSQIRDAAYEQYF.

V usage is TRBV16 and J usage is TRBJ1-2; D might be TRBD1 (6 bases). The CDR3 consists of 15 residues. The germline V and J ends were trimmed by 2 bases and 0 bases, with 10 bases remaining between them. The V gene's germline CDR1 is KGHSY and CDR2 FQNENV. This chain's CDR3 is CASSQQGTANYGYTF. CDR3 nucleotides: TGTGCCAGCAGCCAACAGGGGACTGCTAACTATGGCTACACCTTC. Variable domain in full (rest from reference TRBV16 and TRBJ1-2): GEEVAQTPKHLVRGEGQKAKLYCAPIKGHSYVFWYQQVLKNEFKFLISFQNENVFDETGMPKERFSAKCLPNSPCSLEIQATKLEDSAVYFCASSQQGTANYGYTFGSGTRLTVV.

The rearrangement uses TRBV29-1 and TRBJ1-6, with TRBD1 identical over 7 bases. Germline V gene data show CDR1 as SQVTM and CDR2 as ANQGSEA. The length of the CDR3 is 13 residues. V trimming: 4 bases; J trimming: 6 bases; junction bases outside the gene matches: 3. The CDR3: CSVAGGGNSPLHF. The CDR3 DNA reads TGCAGCGTTGCAGGGGGAGGTAATTCACCCCTCCACTTT. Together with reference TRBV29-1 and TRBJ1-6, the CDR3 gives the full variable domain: SAVISQKPSRDICQRGTSLTIQCQVDSQVTMMFWYRQQPGQSLTLIATANQGSEATYESGFVIDKFPISRPNLTFSTLTVSNMSPEDSSIYLCSVAGGGNSPLHFGNGTRLTVT.

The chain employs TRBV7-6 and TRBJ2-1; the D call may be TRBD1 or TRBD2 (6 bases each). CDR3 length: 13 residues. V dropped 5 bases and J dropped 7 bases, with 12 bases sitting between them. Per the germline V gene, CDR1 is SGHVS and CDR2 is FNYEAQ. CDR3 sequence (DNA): TGTGCCAGCAGCGGCAGGGGAGGAAATGAGCAGTTCTTC. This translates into CASSGRGGNEQFF.

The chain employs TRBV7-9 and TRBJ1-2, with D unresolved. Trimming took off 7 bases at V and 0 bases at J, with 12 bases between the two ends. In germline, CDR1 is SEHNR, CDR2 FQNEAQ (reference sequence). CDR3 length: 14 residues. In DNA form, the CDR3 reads TGTGCCAGCATCACCACCGGGACTAACTATGGCTACACCTTC. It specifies CASITTGTNYGYTF.

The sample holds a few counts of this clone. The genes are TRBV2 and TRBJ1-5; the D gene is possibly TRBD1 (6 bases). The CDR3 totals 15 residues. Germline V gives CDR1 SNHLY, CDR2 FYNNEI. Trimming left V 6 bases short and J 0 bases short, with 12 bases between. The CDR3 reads CASRDSLYSNQPQHF. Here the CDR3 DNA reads TGTGCCAGCAGGGACAGTCTTTATAGCAATCAGCCCCAGCATTTT.

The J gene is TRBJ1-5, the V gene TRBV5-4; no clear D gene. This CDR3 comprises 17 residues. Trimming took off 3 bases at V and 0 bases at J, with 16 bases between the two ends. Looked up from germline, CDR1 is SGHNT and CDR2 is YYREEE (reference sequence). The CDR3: CASSYRPGEDSNQPQHF. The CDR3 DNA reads TGTGCCAGCAGCTATCGACCGGGAGAAGATAGCAATCAGCCCCAGCATTTT.

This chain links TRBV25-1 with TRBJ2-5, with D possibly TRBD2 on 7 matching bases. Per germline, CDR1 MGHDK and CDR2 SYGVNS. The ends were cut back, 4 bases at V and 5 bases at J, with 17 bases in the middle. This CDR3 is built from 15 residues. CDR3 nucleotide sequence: TGTGCCAGCAGTGGGGGGGGCCGTTTAAGGGAGACCCAGTACTTC. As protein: CASSGGGRLRETQYF.

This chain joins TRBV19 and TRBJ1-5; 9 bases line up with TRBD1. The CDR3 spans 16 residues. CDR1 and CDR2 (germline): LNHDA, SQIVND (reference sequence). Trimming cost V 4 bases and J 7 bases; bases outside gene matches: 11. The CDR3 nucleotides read TGTGCCAGTAGTAGATTCGCTACAGGGGGCAGACAGCCCCAGCATTTT. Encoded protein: CASSRFATGGRQPQHF.

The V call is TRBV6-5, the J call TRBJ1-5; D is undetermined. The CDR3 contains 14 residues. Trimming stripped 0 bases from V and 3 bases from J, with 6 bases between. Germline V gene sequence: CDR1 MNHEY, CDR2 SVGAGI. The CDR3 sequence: CASSYSPFNQPQHF. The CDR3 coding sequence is TGTGCCAGCAGTTACTCGCCCTTCAATCAGCCCCAGCATTTT.

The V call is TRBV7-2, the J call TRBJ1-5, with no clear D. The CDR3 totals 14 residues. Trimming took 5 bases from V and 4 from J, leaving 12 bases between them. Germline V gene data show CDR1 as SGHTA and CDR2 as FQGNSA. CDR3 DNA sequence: TGTGCCAGCAGCCCTCCGGGCCTGAATCAGCCCCAGCATTTT. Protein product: CASSPPGLNQPQHF.

CDR3 region: CASSLVAVGSPLHF. CDR3 nucleotide sequence: TGTGCCAGCAGCTTAGTGGCAGTGGGATCACCCCTCCACTTT. The V gene is TRBV7-8, the J gene TRBJ1-6; D remains unclear. Germline V gene data show CDR1 as SGHVS and CDR2 as FQNEAQ. This CDR3 is 14 amino acids long. The V end lost 1 base, the J end lost 10 bases, and 11 bases lay between the germline ends.

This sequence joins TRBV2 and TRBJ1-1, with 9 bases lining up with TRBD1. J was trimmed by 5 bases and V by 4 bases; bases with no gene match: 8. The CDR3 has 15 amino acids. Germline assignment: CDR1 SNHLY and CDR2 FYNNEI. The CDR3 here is CASSAQQGARTEAFF. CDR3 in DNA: TGTGCCAGCAGTGCACAACAGGGGGCGAGGACTGAAGCTTTCTTT. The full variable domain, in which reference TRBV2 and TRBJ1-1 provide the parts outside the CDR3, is EPEVTQTPSHQVTQMGQEVILRCVPISNHLYFYWYRQILGQKVEFLVSFYNNEISEKSEIFDDQFSVERPDGSNFTLKIRSTKLEDSAMYFCASSAQQGARTEAFFGQGTRLTVV.

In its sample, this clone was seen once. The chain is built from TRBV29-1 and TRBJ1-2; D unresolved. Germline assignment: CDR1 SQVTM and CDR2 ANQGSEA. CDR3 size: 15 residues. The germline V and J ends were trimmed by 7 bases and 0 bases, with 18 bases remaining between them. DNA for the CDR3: TGCAGCGGGACCGTAGCCAGTTCGCCTAACTATGGCTACACCTTC. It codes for CSGTVASSPNYGYTF.

CDR3 nucleotide sequence: TGTGCCAGCAGCTTAGCAGACAGAAAGGCTGGCTACACCTTC. Amino acid sequence: CASSLADRKAGYTF. The rearrangement links TRBV11-3 to TRBJ1-2, with D perhaps TRBD1 (5 bases). The V end lost 1 base, the J end lost 7 bases, and 13 bases lay between the germline ends. CDR3 length: 14 residues. From germline, CDR1 is SGHNT and CDR2 YENEEA.

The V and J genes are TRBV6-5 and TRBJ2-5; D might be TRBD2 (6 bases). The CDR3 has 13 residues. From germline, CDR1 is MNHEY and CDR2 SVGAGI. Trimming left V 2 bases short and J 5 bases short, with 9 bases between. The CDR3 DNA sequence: TGTGCCAGCAGTTACAATGGGAGGGAGACCCAGTACTTC. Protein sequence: CASSYNGRETQYF.

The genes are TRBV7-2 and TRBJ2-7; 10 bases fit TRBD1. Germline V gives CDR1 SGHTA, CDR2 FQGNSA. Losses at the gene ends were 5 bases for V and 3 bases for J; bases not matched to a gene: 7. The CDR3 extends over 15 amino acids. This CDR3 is CASSTGTGAIYEQYF. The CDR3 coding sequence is TGTGCCAGCAGCACCGGGACAGGGGCAATCTACGAGCAGTACTTC.

The CDR3 sequence: CASSLDVLSPLHF. The CDR3 DNA follows: TGCGCCAGCAGCTTGGACGTCCTTTCACCCCTCCACTTT. The chain recombines TRBV5-1 with TRBJ1-6, with no clear D. CDR1 and CDR2 from the germline V gene are SGHRS and YFSETQ. The CDR3 covers 13 residues. The V end lost 0 bases, the J end lost 9 bases, and 7 bases lay between the germline ends.

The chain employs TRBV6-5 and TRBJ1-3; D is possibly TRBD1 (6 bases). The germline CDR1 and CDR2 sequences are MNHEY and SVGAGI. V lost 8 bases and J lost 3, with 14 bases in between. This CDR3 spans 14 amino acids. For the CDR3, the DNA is TGTGCCAGCGGGGCGGGGGCGTTTGGAAACACCATATATTTT. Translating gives CASGAGAFGNTIYF.

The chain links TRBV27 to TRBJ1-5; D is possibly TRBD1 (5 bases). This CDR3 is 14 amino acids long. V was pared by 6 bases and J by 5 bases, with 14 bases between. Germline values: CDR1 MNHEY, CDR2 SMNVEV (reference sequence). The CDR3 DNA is TGTGCCAGCAGCACGAGGGGCACATATCAGCCCCAGCATTTT. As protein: CASSTRGTYQPQHF.

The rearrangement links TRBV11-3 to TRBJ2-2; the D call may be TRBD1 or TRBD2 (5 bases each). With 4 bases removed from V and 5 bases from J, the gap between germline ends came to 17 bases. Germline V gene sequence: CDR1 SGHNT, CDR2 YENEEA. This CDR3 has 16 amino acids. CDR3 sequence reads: CASSSPGRRGTGELFF. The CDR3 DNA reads TGTGCCAGCAGCTCTCCGGGACGCCGAGGTACCGGGGAGCTGTTTTTT. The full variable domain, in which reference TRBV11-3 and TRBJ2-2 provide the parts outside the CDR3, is EAGVVQSPRYKIIEKKQPVAFWCNPISGHNTLYWYLQNLGQGPELLIRYENEEAVDDSQLPKDRFSAERLKGVDSTLKIQPAELGDSAVYLCASSSPGRRGTGELFFGEGSRLTVL.

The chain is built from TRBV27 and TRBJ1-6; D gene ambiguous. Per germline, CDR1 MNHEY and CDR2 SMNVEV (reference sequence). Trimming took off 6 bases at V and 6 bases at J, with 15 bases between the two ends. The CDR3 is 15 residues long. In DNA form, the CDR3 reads TGTGCCAGCAGGTATGGAGGGTCGGCTAATTCACCCCTCCACTTT. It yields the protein CASRYGGSANSPLHF.

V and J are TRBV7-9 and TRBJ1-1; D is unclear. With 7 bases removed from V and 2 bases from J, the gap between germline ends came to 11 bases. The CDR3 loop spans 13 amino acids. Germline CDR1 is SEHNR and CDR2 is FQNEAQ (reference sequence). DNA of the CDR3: TGTGCCAGCATGGGTAGACTCAACACTGAAGCTTTCTTT. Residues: CASMGRLNTEAFF.

The CDR3 region has the DNA TGTGCCAGCAGCTTAGGTCACAGGGGGTTAGAGACCCAGTACTTC. It specifies CASSLGHRGLETQYF. The chain uses TRBV7-2 and TRBJ2-5, with 8 bases fitting TRBD1. The CDR3 runs to 15 residues. Per germline, CDR1 SGHTA and CDR2 FQGNSA. After removal of 1 base from V and 4 bases from J, the junction contained 5 bases not matched to a gene.

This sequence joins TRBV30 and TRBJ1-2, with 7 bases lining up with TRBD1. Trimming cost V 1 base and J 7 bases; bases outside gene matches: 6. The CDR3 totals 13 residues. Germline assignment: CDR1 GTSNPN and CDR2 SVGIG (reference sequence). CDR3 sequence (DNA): TGTGCCTGGAGTGAAGGGGGCGGTCTTGGCTACACCTTC. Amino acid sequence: CAWSEGGGLGYTF.

CDR3 DNA sequence: TGTGCCACCGTACAGGGGGCGCAAAACTATGGCTACACCTTC. Encoded protein: CATVQGAQNYGYTF. V gene TRBV28 combines with J gene TRBJ1-2, with 9 bases aligning to TRBD1. The CDR3 runs 14 residues. From germline, CDR1 is MDHEN and CDR2 SYDVKM. Trimming cost V 10 bases and J 2 bases; bases outside gene matches: 8.

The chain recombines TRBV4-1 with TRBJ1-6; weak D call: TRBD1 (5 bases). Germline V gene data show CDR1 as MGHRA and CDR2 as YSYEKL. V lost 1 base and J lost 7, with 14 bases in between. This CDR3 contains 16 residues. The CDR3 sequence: CASSQGGVAGNSPLHF. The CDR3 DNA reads TGCGCCAGCAGCCAAGGGGGCGTCGCGGGCAATTCACCCCTCCACTTT.

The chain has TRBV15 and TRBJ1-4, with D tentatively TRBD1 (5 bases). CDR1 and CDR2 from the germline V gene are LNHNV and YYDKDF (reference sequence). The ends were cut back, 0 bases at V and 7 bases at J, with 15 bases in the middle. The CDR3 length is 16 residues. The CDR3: CATSREAATGGEKLFF. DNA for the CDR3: TGTGCCACCAGCAGAGAGGCGGCCACGGGGGGTGAAAAACTGTTTTTT.

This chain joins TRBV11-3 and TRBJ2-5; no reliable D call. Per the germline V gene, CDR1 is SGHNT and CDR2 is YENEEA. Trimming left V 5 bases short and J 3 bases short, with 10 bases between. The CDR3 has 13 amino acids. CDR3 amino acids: CASSQRLKETQYF. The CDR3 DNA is TGTGCCAGCAGCCAAAGGCTGAAAGAGACCCAGTACTTC.

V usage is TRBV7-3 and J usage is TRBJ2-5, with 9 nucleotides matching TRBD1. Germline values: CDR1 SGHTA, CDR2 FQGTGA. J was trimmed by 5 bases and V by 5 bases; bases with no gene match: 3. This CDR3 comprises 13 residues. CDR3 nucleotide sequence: TGTGCCAGCAGCATCGGACAGGGGGAGACCCAGTACTTC. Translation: CASSIGQGETQYF.

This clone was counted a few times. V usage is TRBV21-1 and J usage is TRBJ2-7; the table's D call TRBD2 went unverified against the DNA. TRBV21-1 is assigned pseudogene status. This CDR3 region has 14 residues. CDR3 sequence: CASSASGGAYEQYF. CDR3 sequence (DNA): TGTGCCAGCAGCGCTAGCGGGGGGGCCTACGAGCAGTACTTC.